This TCR beta chain was observed in a study of blood T cell repertoires in COVID-19. Sequencing was performed with immunoSEQ multiplex PCR; in TCRdb, only in-frame clones are kept and a portion is missing. The data hold some 17,000 clones, with around 91% observed a single time. Source material: peripheral blood. This receptor was obtained from a man between 60 and 75 years old with active COVID-19.

DNA for the CDR3: TGTGCCAGCAGGCATAGCGGGGCCCAAGAGACCCAGTACTTC. This encodes CASRHSGAQETQYF. The chain uses TRBV5-8 and TRBJ2-5, with 8 bases aligning to TRBD2. This CDR3 comprises 14 residues. V lost 5 bases and J lost 1; bases outside the gene matches: 4. Per the germline V gene, CDR1 is SGHTS and CDR2 is YDEGEE. The full variable domain, with the rest looked up from reference TRBV5-8 and TRBJ2-5, is EAGVTQSPTHLIKTRGQQATLRCSPISGHTSVYWYQQALGLGLQFLLWYDEGEERNRGNFPPRFSGRQFPNYSSELNVNALELEDSALYLCASRHSGAQETQYFGPGTRLLVL.